The 32 T cell receptor beta chains below were found in one sample sequenced in a study of beta chain features in type 1 diabetes. Sequencing targeted expressed TCRB transcripts, as all isolated RNA had been reverse transcribed. Here immunoSEQ multiplex PCR was the method, and the copy in TCRdb shows in-frame clones only, minus some. The table lists 500,000 to 850,000 clones, around 15% of them singletons. Study results and limitations: Shortening of TCRB CDR3s, moderate but significant, appeared in all four CD4+ subsets of Type 1 diabetes patients.

Which antigens these TCRs recognize remains unknown. The sequenced sample consisted of naive CD4+ T cells from blood. The receptors shown here come from a man younger than 35 with type 1 diabetes.

This clone showed up just a few times. The genes are TRBV25-1 and TRBJ2-1; the match to TRBD2 covers 8 bases. J lost 2 bases, V lost 6 bases, and 6 bases had no gene match. This CDR3 is built from 15 residues. From germline, CDR1 is MGHDK and CDR2 SYGVNS. For the CDR3, the DNA is TGTGCCAGCAGCAACGCGGGAGGCCCCTACAATGAGCAGTTCTTC. Its protein product is CASSNAGGPYNEQFF. The full variable domain, completed using reference TRBV25-1 and TRBJ2-1, is EADIYQTPRYLVIGTGKKITLECSQTMGHDKMYWYQQDPGMELHLIHYSYGVNSTEKGDLSSESTVSRIRTEHFPLTLESARPSHTSQYLCASSNAGGPYNEQFFGPGTRLTVL.

In this sample, this clone turned up a few times. J is TRBJ2-7 and V is TRBV4-3; no clear D gene. Germline CDR1 LGHNA, CDR2 YSLEER. V was shortened by 0 bases and J by 12 bases, with 18 bases between the two germline ends. The CDR3 is made up of 14 amino acids. DNA of the CDR3: TGCGCCAGCAGCCAAGATGCCTTCCGGCAGGTGGCGTACTTC. Amino acid sequence: CASSQDAFRQVAYF.

Only a few counts were recorded for this clone. The chain is built from TRBV9 and TRBJ2-3; 11 positions agree with TRBD2. The CDR3 consists of 19 residues. The germline V gene encodes CDR1 SGDLS and CDR2 YYNGEE. V was clipped by 4 bases and J by 2 bases; unmatched bases: 15. The CDR3 loop reads CASSTPGGLAGGYTDTQYF. In nucleotides, the CDR3 is TGTGCCAGCAGCACCCCGGGGGGGCTAGCGGGGGGTTACACAGATACGCAGTATTTT.

The chain uses TRBV5-1 and TRBJ2-7, with D perhaps being TRBD1 or TRBD2 (9 bases each). Germline V CDR1 and CDR2: SGHRS, YFSETQ. V was pared by 6 bases and J by 4 bases, with 17 bases between. The CDR3 loop spans 14 amino acids. The CDR3 coding sequence is TGCGCCAGCACCCTAGCGGGGACAGGGTACGAGCAGTACTTC. Translating it yields CASTLAGTGYEQYF.

This clone has a handful of counts. The CDR3 DNA reads TGTGCCAGCAGTACTACCAGCTTAAGTCAGAGTGGCTACACCTTC. This gives the protein CASSTTSLSQSGYTF. The chain is built from TRBV7-2 and TRBJ1-2, with unresolved D. The V gene lost 6 bases and the J gene lost 7 bases, with 21 bases spanning the gap. CDR1 and CDR2 from the germline V gene are SGHTA and FQGNSA. CDR3 length equals 15 residues.

This clone was seen only a few times. The V gene is TRBV28, the J gene TRBJ2-7, with 7 bases identical to TRBD1. The CDR3 sequence is 15 residues long. Germline V gene lookup returns CDR1 MDHEN and CDR2 SYDVKM. The trim removed 6 bases at V and 3 bases at J, leaving 11 bases unmatched. For the CDR3, the DNA is TGTGCCAGCAGCCCCCCCGGGACAGAATACTACGAGCAGTACTTC. As protein: CASSPPGTEYYEQYF.

As for this clone: One end of the junction varies from germline; a read error may be responsible. The CDR3: CASSLGLAEGTGELFF. The CDR3 DNA sequence: TGTGCTAGCAGCTTAGGACTAGCGGAGGGGACCGGGGAGCTGTTTTTT. J is TRBJ2-2 and V is TRBV7-7; TRBD2 matches at 10 bases. From germline, CDR1 is SSHAT and CDR2 FNYEAQ (reference sequence). The CDR3 loop spans 16 amino acids.

J is TRBJ2-7 and V is TRBV7-2; D unclear. This CDR3 is built from 15 residues. CDR1 and CDR2 from the germline V gene are SGHTA and FQGNSA. V lost 1 base, J lost 2 bases, and 12 bases lay in between. CDR3 sequence (DNA): TGTGCCAGCAGCTTAGGAAAATCGGTCACCTACGAGCAGTACTTC. This codes for CASSLGKSVTYEQYF.

The V call is TRBV5-4, the J call TRBJ1-4; no definite D call. Per germline, CDR1 SGHNT and CDR2 YYREEE (reference sequence). The CDR3 runs 14 residues. The V end was cut by 0 bases, the J end by 8 bases, with 11 bases between. The CDR3 spells CASSLEGRAEKLFF. Here the CDR3 DNA reads TGTGCCAGCAGCTTGGAGGGCAGAGCGGAAAAACTGTTTTTT.

The chain employs TRBV28 and TRBJ1-2; TRBD1 agrees at 10 bases. There are 15 residues in the CDR3. The germline gives CDR1 MDHEN, CDR2 SYDVKM. With V trimmed by 6 bases and J by 8 bases, 12 bases remained unmatched. CDR3 nucleotides: TGTGCCAGCAGCCCAGGTGGCGGACAGGGGGGCGGCTACACCTTC. Residues: CASSPGGGQGGGYTF.

The chain employs TRBV30 and TRBJ1-3; D not certain. The V gene lost 3 bases and the J gene lost 3 bases, with 6 bases spanning the gap. CDR3 length: 12 amino acids. Germline assignment: CDR1 GTSNPN and CDR2 SVGIG (reference sequence). The CDR3: CAWSNVGNTIYF. The CDR3 DNA reads TGTGCCTGGAGCAACGTTGGAAACACCATATATTTT.

This chain joins TRBV4-3 and TRBJ2-5; TRBD1 matches at 8 bases. CDR1 is LGHNA, CDR2 YSLEER, per germline. With 0 bases clipped from V and 4 bases from J, the junction kept 7 bases outside the gene matches. The CDR3 covers 16 residues. This chain's CDR3 is CASSQDIGQGRETQYF. The CDR3 region has the DNA TGCGCCAGCAGCCAAGATATTGGACAGGGAAGAGAGACCCAGTACTTC.

This chain links TRBV18 with TRBJ2-1, with 12 bases fitting TRBD2. The J segment lost 8 bases and the V segment lost 5 bases, leaving 7 bases of the junction unmatched. CDR3 length: 15 residues. Looked up from germline, CDR1 is KGHSH and CDR2 is LQKENI. The CDR3 spells CASSSLTSGGYEQFF. The CDR3 region has the DNA TGTGCCAGCTCATCATTGACTAGCGGGGGTTATGAGCAGTTCTTC.

Only a few counts were recorded for this clone. The chain couples TRBV30 to TRBJ2-3, with 12 bases that match TRBD1. The ends lost 6 bases at V and 2 bases at J; junction bases unmatched: 6. The CDR3 consists of 15 residues. Germline V gene sequence: CDR1 GTSNPN, CDR2 SVGIG (reference sequence). This CDR3 reads CACTGTGGLTDTQYF. CDR3 sequence (DNA): TGTGCCTGTACCGGGACAGGGGGCCTCACAGATACGCAGTATTTT.

This clone was counted only a few times. CDR3 sequence reads: CASRPRVFARGEQETQYF. The CDR3 bases are TGTGCCAGCAGACCCCGTGTCTTCGCGCGGGGGGAACAAGAGACCCAGTACTTC. This chain connects TRBV7-2 to TRBJ2-5; TRBD2 agrees at 8 bases. The germline V gene encodes CDR1 SGHTA and CDR2 FQGNSA. CDR3 size: 18 residues. The trim removed 6 bases at V and 2 bases at J, leaving 17 bases unmatched.

This clone turned up a few times. J is TRBJ1-4 and V is TRBV7-9, with 8 bases lining up with TRBD1. The length of the CDR3 is 14 residues. J was trimmed by 5 bases and V by 4 bases; bases with no gene match: 3. Germline V lookup: CDR1 SEHNR, CDR2 FQNEAQ (reference sequence). In DNA, the CDR3 is TGTGCCAGCAGCTACCGGGACAGGAATGAAAAACTGTTTTTT. It specifies CASSYRDRNEKLFF.

This clone was counted between two and nine times. CDR3 loop: CASSSRQGSETQYF. Written as DNA, the CDR3 is TGTGCCAGCAGCTCCCGACAGGGATCAGAGACCCAGTACTTC. V gene TRBV13 combines with J gene TRBJ2-5; 7 bases match TRBD1. Per the germline V gene, CDR1 is PRHDT and CDR2 is FYEKMQ (reference sequence). The trim removed 4 bases at V and 4 bases at J, leaving 6 bases unmatched. The CDR3 totals 14 residues. Combining the CDR3 with reference TRBV13 and TRBJ2-5 gives the whole variable domain AAGVIQSPRHLIKEKRETATLKCYPIPRHDTVYWYQQGPGQDPQFLISFYEKMQSDKGSIPDRFSAQQFSDYHSELNMSSLELGDSALYFCASSSRQGSETQYFGPGTRLLVL.

The sample holds a few counts of this clone. The J gene is TRBJ2-7, the V gene TRBV1; the D call TRBD2 from the table was never checked on the DNA. TRBV1 is reported as a pseudogene. The CDR3 runs 15 residues. CDR3 nucleotide sequence: TGCACCAGCAGCGGCAGACTAGCCGCTTCCTACGAGCAGTACTTC. Amino acid sequence: CTSSGRLAASYEQYF.

The chain recombines TRBV11-2 with TRBJ1-2, with 7 bases aligning to TRBD1. The CDR3 is made up of 13 amino acids. Trimming at V came to 5 bases and at J to 4 bases, leaving 4 bases not matched to a gene. From germline, CDR1 is SGHAT and CDR2 FQNNGV. CDR3 loop: CASSPGQAYGYTF. In DNA, the CDR3 is TGTGCCAGCAGCCCCGGACAGGCCTATGGCTACACCTTC.

Only a few counts were recorded for this clone. The chain employs TRBV7-9 and TRBJ2-1; D might be TRBD2 (6 bases). V lost 11 bases, J lost 5 bases, and 19 bases lay in between. Germline-derived CDR1 and CDR2 are SEHNR and FQNEAQ (reference sequence). The CDR3 totals 14 residues. CDR3: CAGGYSGDHNEQFF. CDR3 sequence (DNA): TGTGCCGGGGGGTATAGCGGAGATCACAATGAGCAGTTCTTC.

This clone has just a few counts. The gene calls are TRBV18 and TRBJ2-5, with 7 bases that match TRBD1. V lost 2 bases and J lost 7; bases outside the gene matches: 7. This CDR3 has 14 amino acids. CDR1 is KGHSH, CDR2 LQKENI, per germline. The CDR3 sequence: CASSPSDRDGTQYF. Written as DNA, the CDR3 is TGTGCCAGCTCACCAAGCGACAGGGACGGGACCCAGTACTTC.

This clone was observed a handful of times. J is TRBJ1-1 and V is TRBV30; a possible D gene is TRBD1 (5 bases). This CDR3 region has 15 residues. Germline lookup yields CDR1 GTSNPN and CDR2 SVGIG (reference sequence). The V and J ends lost 0 bases and 1 base respectively, with 12 bases between them. Here the CDR3 reads CAWSVPGTGNTEAFF. As DNA, the CDR3 is TGTGCCTGGAGTGTACCTGGAACAGGGAACACTGAAGCTTTCTTT.

The chain combines TRBV6-6 with TRBJ1-2, with D tentatively TRBD1 (5 bases). Germline assignment: CDR1 MNHNY and CDR2 SVGAGI (reference sequence). Trimming took off 2 bases at V and 2 bases at J, with 12 bases between the two ends. CDR3 length: 15 amino acids. CDR3 DNA: TGTGCCAGCAGTTACCGGGCAGGGACCAACTATGGCTACACCTTC. Its protein is CASSYRAGTNYGYTF.

The chain uses TRBV7-9 and TRBJ2-1; 9 bases line up with TRBD1. This CDR3 region has 14 residues. Trimming removed 5 bases from V and 6 bases from J; junction bases left unmatched: 5. Germline lookup yields CDR1 SEHNR and CDR2 FQNEAQ (reference sequence). CDR3 amino acids: CASSRDRAVNEQFF. As DNA, the CDR3 is TGTGCCAGCAGCCGGGACAGGGCGGTCAATGAGCAGTTCTTC.

This chain connects TRBV6-1 to TRBJ1-2; 7 bases agree with TRBD1. The CDR3 has 17 amino acids. Germline V gene lookup returns CDR1 MNHNS and CDR2 SASEGT. Trimming at V came to 4 bases and at J to 8 bases, leaving 19 bases not matched to a gene. DNA of the CDR3: TGTGCCAGCAGTGCCACGGTTGGGGACAGACCCCGAAAGGGCTACACCTTC. Its translation: CASSATVGDRPRKGYTF.

A few counts support this clone. DNA of the CDR3: TGTGCCAGCAGCAAGGGACTAGAGGGTGAGCAGTTCTTC. It is translated as CASSKGLEGEQFF. This chain uses TRBV7-2 with TRBJ2-1; 8 nucleotides match TRBD2. The V segment lost 5 bases and the J segment 9 bases; nucleotides outside the gene matches: 6. From germline, CDR1 is SGHTA and CDR2 FQGNSA. This CDR3 is 13 amino acids long. The full variable domain, in which reference TRBV7-2 and TRBJ2-1 provide the parts outside the CDR3, is GAGVSQSPSNKVTEKGKDVELRCDPISGHTALYWYRQSLGQGLEFLIYFQGNSAPDKSGLPSDRFSAERTGGSVSTLTIQRTQQEDSAVYLCASSKGLEGEQFFGPGTRLTVL.

This clone was counted only a few times. The junction does not match germline at one end; this may be a read error. V and J are TRBV7-7 and TRBJ1-3; D gene ambiguous. The germline V gene encodes CDR1 SSHAT and CDR2 FNYEAQ (reference sequence). The CDR3 totals 13 residues. CDR3 DNA sequence: TGTGCTAGCAGCTTAGGGCATGGAAACACCATATATTTT. Protein: CASSLGHGNTIYF.

This chain uses TRBV10-3 with TRBJ2-1; 11 bases line up with TRBD2. The CDR3 contains 15 residues. From germline, CDR1 is ENHRY and CDR2 SYGVKD. V lost 6 bases to trimming and J lost 3 bases; unmatched junction nucleotides: 4. CDR3 nucleotides: TGTGCCATCAGCTTTCTAGCGGGGGGCTACAATGAGCAGTTCTTC. Amino acid sequence: CAISFLAGGYNEQFF.

This clone was counted only a few times. The V call is TRBV11-2, the J call TRBJ2-3, with 9 nucleotides matching TRBD2. The CDR3 totals 15 residues. Unmatched junction bases numbered 4, after V lost 5 bases and J lost 1 base. CDR1 is SGHAT, CDR2 FQNNGV, per germline. The CDR3 sequence is CASSVRLAGTDTQYF. CDR3 coding DNA: TGTGCCAGCAGCGTTCGACTAGCGGGCACAGATACGCAGTATTTT.

The J gene is TRBJ1-5, the V gene TRBV7-2; TRBD1 aligns across 8 bases. This CDR3 spans 17 amino acids. Germline V gives CDR1 SGHTA, CDR2 FQGNSA. The junction had 5 bases not matched to a gene; V was cut back by 1 base and J by 0 bases. In nucleotides, the CDR3 is TGTGCCAGCAGCTTAGTATCAGGGGGCGATAGCAATCAGCCCCAGCATTTT. Encoded protein: CASSLVSGGDSNQPQHF.

This clone was seen a handful of times. This chain links TRBV7-9 with TRBJ2-5; 9 nucleotides align to TRBD2. The CDR3 runs 16 residues. Trimming at V came to 5 bases and at J to 5 bases, leaving 12 bases not matched to a gene. The germline V gene encodes CDR1 SEHNR and CDR2 FQNEAQ (reference sequence). The CDR3 spells CASSLKRLAGRETQYF. CDR3 nucleotides: TGTGCCAGCAGCCTGAAACGTCTAGCGGGACGGGAGACCCAGTACTTC.

The V and J genes are TRBV4-1 and TRBJ2-1, with 9 bases identical to TRBD2. Unmatched junction bases numbered 4, after V lost 7 bases and J lost 3 bases. The CDR3 is made up of 14 amino acids. From germline, CDR1 is MGHRA and CDR2 YSYEKL. Here the CDR3 DNA reads TGCGCCAGCACCCGACTAGCGGACTACAATGAGCAGTTCTTC. Translating gives CASTRLADYNEQFF.